The sequence of this TCR beta chain was determined in a study of CD8+ T cells in alopecia areata. Study-wide findings and caveats: Clonality exceeded that of normal scalp in lesional scalp, most notably in alopecia totalis/universalis.

Concerning this clone itself: The antigen remains unidentified.

cDNA reverse transcribed from extracted RNA served as the sequencing template. Libraries were prepared by immunoSEQ multiplex PCR; TCRdb keeps only in-frame clonotypes and omits some of them. This table has roughly 250,000 clones, roughly 69% appearing once. The CDR3 contains 12 residues. The V end lost 3 bases, the J end lost 0 bases, and 5 bases lay between the germline ends. Germline V gene data show CDR1 as SQVTM and CDR2 as ANQGSEA. V is TRBV29-1 and J is TRBJ1-2; D is undetermined. The TCR was taken from a human donor with alopecia areata. Material: CD4+ T cells sorted from blood, obtained at week 0. CDR3 loop: CSVDTANYGYTF. The CDR3 nucleotides are TGCAGCGTTGACACAGCTAACTATGGCTACACCTTC.